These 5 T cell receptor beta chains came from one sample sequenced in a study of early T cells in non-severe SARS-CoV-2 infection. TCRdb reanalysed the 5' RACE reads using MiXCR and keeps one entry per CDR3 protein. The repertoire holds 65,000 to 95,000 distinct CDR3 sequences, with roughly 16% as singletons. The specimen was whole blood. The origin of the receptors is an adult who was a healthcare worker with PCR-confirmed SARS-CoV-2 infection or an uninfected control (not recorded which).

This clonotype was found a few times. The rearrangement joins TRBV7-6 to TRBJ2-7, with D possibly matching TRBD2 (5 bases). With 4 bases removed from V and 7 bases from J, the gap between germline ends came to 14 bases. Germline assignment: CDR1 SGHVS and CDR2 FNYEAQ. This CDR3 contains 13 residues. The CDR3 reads CASSSPEGEEQYF. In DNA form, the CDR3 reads TGTGCCAGCAGCTCACCAGAGGGAGAGGAGCAGTACTTC. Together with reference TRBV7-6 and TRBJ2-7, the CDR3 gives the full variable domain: GAGVSQSPRYKVTKRGQDVALRCDPISGHVSLYWYRQALGQGPEFLTYFNYEAQQDKSGLPNDRFSAERPEGSISTLTIQRTEQRDSAMYRCASSSPEGEEQYFGPGTRLTVT.

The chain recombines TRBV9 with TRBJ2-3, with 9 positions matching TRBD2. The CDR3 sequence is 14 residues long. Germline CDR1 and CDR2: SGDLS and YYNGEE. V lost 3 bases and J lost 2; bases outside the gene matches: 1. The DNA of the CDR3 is TGTGCCAGCAGCGCTAGCGGGATCACAGATACGCAGTATTTT. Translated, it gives CASSASGITDTQYF.

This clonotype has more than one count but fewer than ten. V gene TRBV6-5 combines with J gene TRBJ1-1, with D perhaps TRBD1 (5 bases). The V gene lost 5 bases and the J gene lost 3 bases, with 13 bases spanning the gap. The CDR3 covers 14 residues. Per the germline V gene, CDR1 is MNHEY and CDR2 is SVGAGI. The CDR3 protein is CASSLAGDDTEAFF. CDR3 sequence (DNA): TGTGCCAGCAGTCTCGCGGGGGATGACACTGAAGCTTTCTTT.

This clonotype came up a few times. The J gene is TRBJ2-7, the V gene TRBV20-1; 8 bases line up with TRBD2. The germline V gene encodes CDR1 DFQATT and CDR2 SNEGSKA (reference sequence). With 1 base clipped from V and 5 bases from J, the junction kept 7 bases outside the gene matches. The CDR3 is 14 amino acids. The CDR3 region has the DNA TGCAGTGCTAGAGTGGTAGCGGGATCAGACGAGCAGTACTTC. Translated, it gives CSARVVAGSDEQYF.

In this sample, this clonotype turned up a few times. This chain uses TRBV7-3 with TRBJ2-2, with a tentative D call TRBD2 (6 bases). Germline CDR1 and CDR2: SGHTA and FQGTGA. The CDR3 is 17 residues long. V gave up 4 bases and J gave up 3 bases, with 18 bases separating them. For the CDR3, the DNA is TGTGCCAGCAGCTCCCTTTCCGGGACTGGGGACACCGGGGAGCTGTTTTTT. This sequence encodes CASSSLSGTGDTGELFF.